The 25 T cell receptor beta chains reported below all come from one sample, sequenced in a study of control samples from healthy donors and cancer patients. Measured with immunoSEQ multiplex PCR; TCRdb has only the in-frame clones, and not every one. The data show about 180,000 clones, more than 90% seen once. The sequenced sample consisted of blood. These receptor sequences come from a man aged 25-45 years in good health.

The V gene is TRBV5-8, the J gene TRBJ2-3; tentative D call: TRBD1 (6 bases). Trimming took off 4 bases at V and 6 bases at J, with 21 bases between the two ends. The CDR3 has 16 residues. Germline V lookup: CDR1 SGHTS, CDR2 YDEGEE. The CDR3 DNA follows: TGTGCCAGCAGCATGGACAGTTCTGGCTTTTTGGATACGCAGTATTTT. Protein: CASSMDSSGFLDTQYF.

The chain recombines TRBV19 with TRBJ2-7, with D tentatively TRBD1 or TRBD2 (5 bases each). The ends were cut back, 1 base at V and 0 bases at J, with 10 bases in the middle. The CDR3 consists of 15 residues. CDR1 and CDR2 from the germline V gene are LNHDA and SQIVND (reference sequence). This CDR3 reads CASSIGDGNSYEQYF. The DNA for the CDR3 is TGTGCCAGTAGTATAGGGGACGGAAACTCCTACGAGCAGTACTTC.

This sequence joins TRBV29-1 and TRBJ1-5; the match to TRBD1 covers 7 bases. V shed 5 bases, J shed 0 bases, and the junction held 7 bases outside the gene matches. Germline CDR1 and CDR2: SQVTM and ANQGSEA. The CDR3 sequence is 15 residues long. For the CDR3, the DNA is TGCAGCGTTTCTTCCGGGACAGATAGCAATCAGCCCCAGCATTTT. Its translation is CSVSSGTDSNQPQHF.

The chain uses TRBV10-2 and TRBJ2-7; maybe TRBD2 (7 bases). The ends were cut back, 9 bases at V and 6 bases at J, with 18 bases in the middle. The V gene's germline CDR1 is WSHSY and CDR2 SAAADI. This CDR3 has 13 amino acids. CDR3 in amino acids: CARLGGVGSEQYF. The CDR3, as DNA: TGCGCCAGGCTAGGGGGGGTCGGGTCCGAGCAGTACTTC.

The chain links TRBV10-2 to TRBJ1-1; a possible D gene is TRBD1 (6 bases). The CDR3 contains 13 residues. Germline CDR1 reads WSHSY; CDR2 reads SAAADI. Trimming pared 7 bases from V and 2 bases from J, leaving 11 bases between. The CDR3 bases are TGCGCCAGCAAGGGGGATATAAACACTGAAGCTTTCTTT. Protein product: CASKGDINTEAFF.

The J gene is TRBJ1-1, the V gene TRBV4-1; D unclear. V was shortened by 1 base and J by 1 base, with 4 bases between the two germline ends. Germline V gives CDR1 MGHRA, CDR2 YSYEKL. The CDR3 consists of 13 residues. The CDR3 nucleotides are TGCGCCAGCAGCCAAGGTTGGAACACTGAAGCTTTCTTT. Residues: CASSQGWNTEAFF.

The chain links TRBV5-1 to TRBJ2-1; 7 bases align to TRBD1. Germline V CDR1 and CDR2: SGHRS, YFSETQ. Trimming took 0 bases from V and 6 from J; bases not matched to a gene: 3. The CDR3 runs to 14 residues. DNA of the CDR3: TGCGCCAGCAGCTTGGACAGGGGAACCAATGAGCAGTTCTTC. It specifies CASSLDRGTNEQFF. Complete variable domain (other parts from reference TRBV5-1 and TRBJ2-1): KAGVTQTPRYLIKTRGQQVTLSCSPISGHRSVSWYQQTPGQGLQFLFEYFSETQRNKGNFPGRFSGRQFSNSRSEMNVSTLELGDSALYLCASSLDRGTNEQFFGPGTRLTVL.

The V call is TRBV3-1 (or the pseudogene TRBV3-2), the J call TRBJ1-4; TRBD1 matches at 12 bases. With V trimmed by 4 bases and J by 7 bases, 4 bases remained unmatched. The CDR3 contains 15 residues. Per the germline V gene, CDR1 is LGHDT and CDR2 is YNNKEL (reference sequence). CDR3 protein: CASSPGTGGSEKLFF. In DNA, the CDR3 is TGTGCCAGCAGCCCGGGGACAGGGGGCTCTGAAAAACTGTTTTTT.

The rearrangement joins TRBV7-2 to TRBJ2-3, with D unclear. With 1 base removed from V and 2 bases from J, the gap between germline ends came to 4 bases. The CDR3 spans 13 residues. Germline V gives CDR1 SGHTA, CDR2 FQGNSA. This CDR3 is CASSLVTTDTQYF. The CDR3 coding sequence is TGTGCCAGCAGCTTAGTTACCACAGATACGCAGTATTTT. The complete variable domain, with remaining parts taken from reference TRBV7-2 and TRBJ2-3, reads GAGVSQSPSNKVTEKGKDVELRCDPISGHTALYWYRQSLGQGLEFLIYFQGNSAPDKSGLPSDRFSAERTGGSVSTLTIQRTQQEDSAVYLCASSLVTTDTQYFGPGTRLTVL.

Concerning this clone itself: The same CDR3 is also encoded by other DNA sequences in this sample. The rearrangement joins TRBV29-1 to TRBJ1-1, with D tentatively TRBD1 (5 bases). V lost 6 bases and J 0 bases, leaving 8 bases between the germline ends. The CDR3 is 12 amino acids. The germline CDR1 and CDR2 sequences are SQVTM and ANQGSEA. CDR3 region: CSVGGLNTEAFF. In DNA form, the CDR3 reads TGCAGCGTGGGGGGACTGAACACTGAAGCTTTCTTT.

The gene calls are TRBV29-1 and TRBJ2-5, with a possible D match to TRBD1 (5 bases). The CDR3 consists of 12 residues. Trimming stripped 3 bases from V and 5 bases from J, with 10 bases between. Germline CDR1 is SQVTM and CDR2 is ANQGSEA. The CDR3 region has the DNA TGCAGCGTTGATGGCCCAGGGGAGACCCAGTACTTC. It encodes CSVDGPGETQYF.

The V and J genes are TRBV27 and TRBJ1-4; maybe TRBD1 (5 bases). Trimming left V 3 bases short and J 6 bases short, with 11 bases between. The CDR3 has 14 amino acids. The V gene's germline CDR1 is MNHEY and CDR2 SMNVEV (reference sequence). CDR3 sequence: CASSFTGGDEKLFF. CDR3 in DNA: TGTGCCAGCAGTTTTACGGGAGGGGATGAAAAACTGTTTTTT.

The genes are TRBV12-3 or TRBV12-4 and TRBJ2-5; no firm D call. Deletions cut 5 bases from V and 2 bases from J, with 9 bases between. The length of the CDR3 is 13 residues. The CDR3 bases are TGTGCCAGCAGTCCGACTGAGCAAGAGACCCAGTACTTC. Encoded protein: CASSPTEQETQYF.

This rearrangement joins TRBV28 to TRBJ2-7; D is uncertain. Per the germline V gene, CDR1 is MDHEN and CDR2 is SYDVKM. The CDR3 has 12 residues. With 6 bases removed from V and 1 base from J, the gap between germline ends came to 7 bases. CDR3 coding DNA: TGTGCCAGCAGCTTCGATTCCTACGAGCAGTACTTC. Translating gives CASSFDSYEQYF.

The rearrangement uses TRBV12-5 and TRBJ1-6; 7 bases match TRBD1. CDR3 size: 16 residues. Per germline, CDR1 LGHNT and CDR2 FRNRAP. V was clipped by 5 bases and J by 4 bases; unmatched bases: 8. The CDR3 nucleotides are TGTGCTAGTGGTCTAAGGGGGCTAGGGTATAATTCACCCCTCCACTTT. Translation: CASGLRGLGYNSPLHF. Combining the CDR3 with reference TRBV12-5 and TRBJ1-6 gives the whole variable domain DARVTQTPRHKVTEMGQEVTMRCQPILGHNTVFWYRQTMMQGLELLAYFRNRAPLDDSGMPKDRFSAEMPDATLATLKIQPSEPRDSAVYFCASGLRGLGYNSPLHFGNGTRLTVT.

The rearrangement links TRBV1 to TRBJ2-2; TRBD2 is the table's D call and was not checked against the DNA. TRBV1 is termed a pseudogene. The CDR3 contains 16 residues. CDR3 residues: CTSSPGVAPNTGELFF. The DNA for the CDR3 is TGCACCAGCAGCCCCGGAGTAGCGCCGAACACCGGGGAGCTGTTTTTT.

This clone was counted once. This CDR3 reads CASSPGTVNNSPLHF. The CDR3 nucleotides are TGTGCCAGCTCACCGGGGACGGTTAATAATTCACCCCTCCACTTT. The V call is TRBV18, the J call TRBJ1-6; TRBD1 might be the D (5 bases). Germline-derived CDR1 and CDR2 are KGHSH and LQKENI. CDR3 length: 15 amino acids. Trimming shortened V by 3 bases and J by 5 bases, and 11 bases separated the two germline ends.

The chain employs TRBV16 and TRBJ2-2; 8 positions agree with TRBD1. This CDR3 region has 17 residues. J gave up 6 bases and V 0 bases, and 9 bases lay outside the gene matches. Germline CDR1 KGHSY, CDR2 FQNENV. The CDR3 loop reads CASSQSPTGVKAGELFF. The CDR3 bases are TGTGCCAGCAGCCAATCCCCGACAGGGGTGAAGGCCGGGGAGCTGTTTTTT. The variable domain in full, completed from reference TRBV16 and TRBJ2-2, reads GEEVAQTPKHLVRGEGQKAKLYCAPIKGHSYVFWYQQVLKNEFKFLISFQNENVFDETGMPKERFSAKCLPNSPCSLEIQATKLEDSAVYFCASSQSPTGVKAGELFFGEGSRLTVL.

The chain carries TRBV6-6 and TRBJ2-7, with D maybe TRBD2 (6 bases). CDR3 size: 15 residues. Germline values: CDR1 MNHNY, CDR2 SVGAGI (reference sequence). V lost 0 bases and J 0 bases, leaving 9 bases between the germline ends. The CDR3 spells CASSYSDGGSYEQYF. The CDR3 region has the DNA TGTGCCAGCAGTTACTCGGACGGGGGCTCCTACGAGCAGTACTTC.

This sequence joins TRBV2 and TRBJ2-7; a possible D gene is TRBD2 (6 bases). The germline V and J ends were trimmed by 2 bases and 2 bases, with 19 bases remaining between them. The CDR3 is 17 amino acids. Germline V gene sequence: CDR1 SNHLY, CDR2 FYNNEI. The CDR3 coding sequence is TGTGCCAGCAGTGAAAAGGGTTGGAGGGACCGAACCTACGAGCAGTACTTC. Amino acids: CASSEKGWRDRTYEQYF.

The DNA of the CDR3 is TGTGCCAGCAGCCGCCTCGGGACAGGGGTAGCAGATACGCAGTATTTT. Residues: CASSRLGTGVADTQYF. The chain uses TRBV14 and TRBJ2-3; 10 bases map to TRBD1. There are 16 residues in the CDR3. V trimming: 4 bases; J trimming: 4 bases; junction bases outside the gene matches: 8. Germline lookup yields CDR1 SGHDN and CDR2 FVKESK.

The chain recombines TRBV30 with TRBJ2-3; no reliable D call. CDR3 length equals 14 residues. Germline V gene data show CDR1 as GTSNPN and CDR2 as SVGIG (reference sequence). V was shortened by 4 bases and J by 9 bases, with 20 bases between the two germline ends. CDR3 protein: CAWIPDMNFGTQYF. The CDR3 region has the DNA TGTGCCTGGATCCCTGACATGAATTTCGGAACGCAGTATTTT. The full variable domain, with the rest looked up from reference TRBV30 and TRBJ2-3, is SQTIHQWPATLVQPVGSPLSLECTVEGTSNPNLYWYRQAAGRGLQLLFYSVGIGQISSEVPQNLSASRPQDRQFILSSKKLLLSDSGFYLCAWIPDMNFGTQYFGPGTRLTVL.

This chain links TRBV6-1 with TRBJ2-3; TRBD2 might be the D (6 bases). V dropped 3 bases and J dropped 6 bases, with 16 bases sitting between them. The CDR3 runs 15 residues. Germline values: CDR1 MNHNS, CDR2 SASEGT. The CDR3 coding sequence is TGTGCCAGCAGTGACCACTCGCGGGAACGGGATACGCAGTATTTT. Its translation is CASSDHSRERDTQYF.

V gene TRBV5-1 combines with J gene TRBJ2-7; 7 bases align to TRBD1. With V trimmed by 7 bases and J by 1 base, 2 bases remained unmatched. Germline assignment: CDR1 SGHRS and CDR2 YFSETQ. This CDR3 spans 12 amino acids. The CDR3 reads CASRDSSYEQYF. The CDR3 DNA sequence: TGCGCCAGCCGGGACAGTTCCTACGAGCAGTACTTC. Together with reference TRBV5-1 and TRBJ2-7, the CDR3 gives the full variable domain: KAGVTQTPRYLIKTRGQQVTLSCSPISGHRSVSWYQQTPGQGLQFLFEYFSETQRNKGNFPGRFSGRQFSNSRSEMNVSTLELGDSALYLCASRDSSYEQYFGPGTRLTVT.

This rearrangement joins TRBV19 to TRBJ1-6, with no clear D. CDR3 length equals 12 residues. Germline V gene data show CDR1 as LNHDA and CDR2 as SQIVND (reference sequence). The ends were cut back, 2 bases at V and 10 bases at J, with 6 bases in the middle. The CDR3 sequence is CASSISRSPLHF. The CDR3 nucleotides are TGTGCCAGTAGTATAAGTAGGTCACCCCTCCACTTT.